The TCR beta chain described here comes from a study of T cell repertoires in ileal Crohn's disease. Whole-study context: Every patient was operated on for stricturing (roughly 61%) or penetrating (about 40%) complications.

Only in-frame clones appear in the TCRdb table, and some are missing; sequencing was by immunoSEQ multiplex PCR. The repertoire consists of approximately 5,400 clones, with about 81% occurring once and the leading ten covering 11% to 15%. Whole-study results and caveats: Compared with non-smokers, active smokers at surgery showed more clonal expansions. Every patient over 26.8% clonality showed endoscopic recurrence. Compared with CD4 T cells, sorted CD8 cells carried more expanded clones.

The ends were cut back, 4 bases at V and 5 bases at J, with 12 bases in the middle. Germline V gene data show CDR1 as LNHNV and CDR2 as YYDKDF (reference sequence). The CDR3 sequence is 14 residues long. For this clone: The antigen remains unidentified.

V gene TRBV15 combines with J gene TRBJ1-5; D possibly corresponds to TRBD1 (6 bases). The source is an adult with Crohn's disease. Sequencing was carried out using ileal tissue. Here the CDR3 reads CATSIYRADQPQHF. The CDR3 DNA is TGTGCCACCAGCATCTACAGGGCTGATCAGCCCCAGCATTTT.